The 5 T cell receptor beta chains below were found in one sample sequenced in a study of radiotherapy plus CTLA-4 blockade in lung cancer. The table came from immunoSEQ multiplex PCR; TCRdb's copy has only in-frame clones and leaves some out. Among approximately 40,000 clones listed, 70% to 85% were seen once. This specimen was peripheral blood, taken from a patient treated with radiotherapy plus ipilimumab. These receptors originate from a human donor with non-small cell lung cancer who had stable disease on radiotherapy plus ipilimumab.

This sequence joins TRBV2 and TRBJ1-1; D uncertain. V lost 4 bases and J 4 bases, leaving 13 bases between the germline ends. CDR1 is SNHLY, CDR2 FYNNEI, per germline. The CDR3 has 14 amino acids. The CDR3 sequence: CASSVRSLVTEAFF. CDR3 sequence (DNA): TGTGCCAGCAGTGTTCGGTCCCTGGTCACTGAAGCTTTCTTT.

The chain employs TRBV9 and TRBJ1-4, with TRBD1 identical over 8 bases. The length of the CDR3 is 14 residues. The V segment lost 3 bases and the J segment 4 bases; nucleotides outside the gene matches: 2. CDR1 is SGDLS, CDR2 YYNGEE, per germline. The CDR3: CASSDGQGNEKLFF. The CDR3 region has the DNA TGTGCCAGCAGCGATGGACAGGGTAATGAAAAACTGTTTTTT.

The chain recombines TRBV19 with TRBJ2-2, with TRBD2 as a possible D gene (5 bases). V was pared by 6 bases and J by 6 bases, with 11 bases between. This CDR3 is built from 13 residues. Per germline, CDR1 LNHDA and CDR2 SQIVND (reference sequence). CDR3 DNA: TGTGCCAGTAGATCCGAGGGTTCCGGGGAGCTGTTTTTT. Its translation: CASRSEGSGELFF.

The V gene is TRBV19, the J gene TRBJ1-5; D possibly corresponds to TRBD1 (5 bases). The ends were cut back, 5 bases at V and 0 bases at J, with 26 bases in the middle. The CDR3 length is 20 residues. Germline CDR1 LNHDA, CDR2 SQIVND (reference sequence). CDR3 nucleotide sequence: TGTGCCAGTAGTTTTCGGGGCTTGGCTTTCGGGGCCTATAGCAATCAGCCCCAGCATTTT. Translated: CASSFRGLAFGAYSNQPQHF.

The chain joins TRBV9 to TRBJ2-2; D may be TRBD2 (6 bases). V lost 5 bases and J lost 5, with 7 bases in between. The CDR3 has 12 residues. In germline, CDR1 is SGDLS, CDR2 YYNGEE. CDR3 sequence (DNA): TGTGCCAGCAGAGGGACTACCGGGGAGCTGTTTTTT. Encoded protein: CASRGTTGELFF.